A single sample gave rise to the 21 T cell receptor beta chains below, sequenced in a study of memory CD4+ T cells and cytomegalovirus serostatus. Profiled with immunoSEQ multiplex PCR; TCRdb holds only in-frame clones, not every one. Of about 57,000 clones listed, more than 60% are singletons. The sort gate was single viable CD3+CD4+CD8-CD45RO+ cells for memory CD4+ T cells. The sample taken for sequencing was memory CD4+ T cells from blood. The receptors were gathered from an adult in good health and CMV-seronegative.

There are a few counts of this clone. V usage is TRBV7-9 and J usage is TRBJ1-1; D is perhaps TRBD1 (5 bases). V was trimmed by 5 bases and J by 1 base, leaving 8 bases between them. In germline, CDR1 is SEHNR, CDR2 FQNEAQ (reference sequence). The CDR3 runs 13 residues. The CDR3 is CASSLQENTEAFF. CDR3 coding DNA: TGTGCCAGCAGCCTACAGGAGAACACTGAAGCTTTCTTT.

This clone has only a few counts. The rearrangement uses TRBV7-6 and TRBJ2-7; D is possibly TRBD2 (5 bases). The germline V gene has CDR1 SGHVS and CDR2 FNYEAQ. This CDR3 is built from 13 residues. V was shortened by 5 bases and J by 4 bases, with 12 bases between the two germline ends. The CDR3 region has the DNA TGTGCCAGCAGCATTAACCCGGGATACGAGCAGTACTTC. The encoded protein is CASSINPGYEQYF.

The chain couples TRBV28 to TRBJ2-7, with D unresolved. This CDR3 is 12 amino acids long. V was shortened by 2 bases and J by 3 bases, with 5 bases between the two germline ends. CDR1 and CDR2 from the germline V gene are MDHEN and SYDVKM. CDR3 DNA: TGTGCCAGCAGTTTAGGCGACTACGAGCAGTACTTC. The encoded protein is CASSLGDYEQYF.

This clone has only a few counts. This chain links TRBV9 with TRBJ2-2; D gene ambiguous. The CDR3 contains 14 residues. V gave up 2 bases and J gave up 0 bases, with 5 bases separating them. Germline CDR1 and CDR2: SGDLS and YYNGEE. The CDR3 DNA sequence: TGTGCCAGCAGCGTTGAGGCGAACACCGGGGAGCTGTTTTTT. Translation gives CASSVEANTGELFF. Supplemented by reference TRBV9 and TRBJ2-2, the full variable domain reads DSGVTQTPKHLITATGQRVTLRCSPRSGDLSVYWYQQSLDQGLQFLIQYYNGEERAKGNILERFSAQQFPDLHSELNLSSLELGDSALYFCASSVEANTGELFFGEGSRLTVL.

The chain is built from TRBV7-2 and TRBJ2-2, with 12 bases fitting TRBD2. The CDR3 consists of 16 residues. The germline gives CDR1 SGHTA, CDR2 FQGNSA. The V gene end was trimmed by 7 bases and the J gene end by 9 bases; junction bases not matched to a gene: 12. The DNA for the CDR3 is TGTGCCAGCAACGCGGAAGGACTAGCGGGGAGCCGGGAGCTGTTTTTT. This gives the protein CASNAEGLAGSRELFF.

The chain couples TRBV7-2 to TRBJ1-1; no firm D call. Germline CDR1 SGHTA, CDR2 FQGNSA. The ends were cut back, 2 bases at V and 1 base at J, with 5 bases in the middle. The CDR3 loop spans 13 amino acids. The CDR3 loop reads CASSLQQNTEAFF. The CDR3 region has the DNA TGTGCCAGCAGCTTACAGCAGAACACTGAAGCTTTCTTT. The whole variable domain, filled in from reference TRBV7-2 and TRBJ1-1, reads GAGVSQSPSNKVTEKGKDVELRCDPISGHTALYWYRQSLGQGLEFLIYFQGNSAPDKSGLPSDRFSAERTGGSVSTLTIQRTQQEDSAVYLCASSLQQNTEAFFGQGTRLTVV.

V and J are TRBV7-9 and TRBJ2-5; D gene ambiguous. The CDR3 extends over 12 amino acids. CDR1 is SEHNR, CDR2 FQNEAQ, per germline (reference sequence). CDR3 in amino acids: CALLGSQETQYF. DNA for the CDR3: TGTGCGCTACTTGGAAGCCAAGAGACCCAGTACTTC.

The gene calls are TRBV5-1 and TRBJ2-2, with D unresolved. Germline CDR1 is SGHRS and CDR2 is YFSETQ. This CDR3 spans 17 amino acids. Trimming pared 0 bases from V and 1 base from J, leaving 13 bases between. The CDR3 DNA sequence: TGCGCCAGCAGCTTGGCCCCATTCACGGTGAACACCGGGGAGCTGTTTTTT. Translated, it gives CASSLAPFTVNTGELFF.

The rearrangement uses TRBV10-3 and TRBJ2-5; 11 nucleotides match TRBD2. CDR1 ENHRY and CDR2 SYGVKD come from the germline V gene. This CDR3 region has 14 residues. Trimming removed 0 bases from V and 10 bases from J; junction bases left unmatched: 4. CDR3 residues: CAISESASGGIQYF. CDR3 DNA sequence: TGTGCCATCAGTGAGTCAGCTAGCGGGGGGATCCAGTACTTC.

This clone has only one observation. The chain is built from TRBV27 and TRBJ1-2; 7 positions match TRBD1. Germline values: CDR1 MNHEY, CDR2 SMNVEV (reference sequence). The CDR3 runs 14 residues. V lost 6 bases, J lost 4 bases, and 8 bases stayed unmatched. The CDR3 loop reads CASRRTGTAYGYTF. For the CDR3, the DNA is TGTGCCAGCAGACGTACCGGGACAGCCTATGGCTACACCTTC.

This clone has only a few counts. The gene calls are TRBV11-2 and TRBJ2-7, with a possible D match to TRBD2 (6 bases). V lost 3 bases to trimming and J lost 5 bases, with 14 bases between them. CDR3 size: 14 residues. CDR1 is SGHAT and CDR2 is FQNNGV in the germline V gene. The CDR3 is CASSFSGVRDEQYF. CDR3 DNA sequence: TGTGCCAGCAGCTTCTCGGGGGTGCGCGACGAGCAGTACTTC. The variable domain in full, completed from reference TRBV11-2 and TRBJ2-7, reads EAGVAQSPRYKIIEKRQSVAFWCNPISGHATLYWYQQILGQGPKLLIQFQNNGVVDDSQLPKDRFSAERLKGVDSTLKIQPAKLEDSAVYLCASSFSGVRDEQYFGPGTRLTVT.

The DNA for the CDR3 is TGTGCCAGCAGTTACCGTCGGACAGGCCTCTCCTACGAGCAGTACTTC. Protein product: CASSYRRTGLSYEQYF. This sequence joins TRBV6-5 and TRBJ2-7, with 7 bases aligning to TRBD1. Per the germline V gene, CDR1 is MNHEY and CDR2 is SVGAGI. The CDR3 has 16 amino acids. J gave up 0 bases and V 2 bases, and 7 bases lay outside the gene matches.

This rearrangement joins TRBV29-1 to TRBJ1-1; TRBD1 matches at 9 bases. The CDR3 sequence is 14 residues long. The V segment lost 7 bases and the J segment 7 bases; nucleotides outside the gene matches: 13. CDR1 and CDR2 (germline): SQVTM, ANQGSEA. CDR3 sequence reads: CSASTGTGSGEAFF. The CDR3 bases are TGCAGCGCCTCCACCGGGACAGGGTCTGGTGAAGCTTTCTTT.

This chain joins TRBV11-1 and TRBJ1-4; unclear D gene. CDR1 SGHAT and CDR2 FQDESV come from the germline V gene (reference sequence). With 1 base removed from V and 2 bases from J, the gap between germline ends came to 8 bases. The CDR3 is made up of 15 amino acids. As DNA, the CDR3 is TGTGCCAGCAGCTTAGGACATCTGACTAATGAAAAACTGTTTTTT. Translated, it gives CASSLGHLTNEKLFF.

V usage is TRBV6-1 and J usage is TRBJ2-3; tentatively, D is TRBD1 (5 bases). Trimming removed 5 bases at V and 6 bases at J, with 15 bases between. The CDR3 is 14 residues long. Germline CDR1 is MNHNS and CDR2 is SASEGT. CDR3 residues: CASSPWGFGDTQYF. The DNA for the CDR3 is TGTGCCAGCAGTCCTTGGGGCTTTGGGGATACGCAGTATTTT.

V gene TRBV12-5 combines with J gene TRBJ2-5; 15 nucleotides align to TRBD2. Losses at the gene ends were 6 bases for V and 2 bases for J; bases not matched to a gene: 4. Germline V gene sequence: CDR1 LGHNT, CDR2 FRNRAP. The CDR3 has 16 amino acids. The CDR3 is CASGQGLAGGQETQYF. The DNA for the CDR3 is TGTGCTAGTGGACAGGGACTAGCGGGGGGACAAGAGACCCAGTACTTC.

V is TRBV6-5 and J is TRBJ1-1, with TRBD1 matching 7 bases. The CDR3 is made up of 13 amino acids. Germline V gene data show CDR1 as MNHEY and CDR2 as SVGAGI. J gave up 3 bases and V 4 bases, and 2 bases lay outside the gene matches. The CDR3 DNA reads as TGTGCCAGCAGTTTAACAGGGGACACTGAAGCTTTCTTT. Protein: CASSLTGDTEAFF.

This clone appeared once. The V and J genes are TRBV9 and TRBJ2-5; 11 nucleotides line up with TRBD2. V lost 0 bases and J lost 0; bases outside the gene matches: 10. Germline V gives CDR1 SGDLS, CDR2 YYNGEE. CDR3 length: 19 residues. In DNA, the CDR3 is TGTGCCAGCAGCGTAGGCCCAGTTCTAGCGGGGGGAAACCAAGAGACCCAGTACTTC. It specifies CASSVGPVLAGGNQETQYF.

This chain links TRBV18 with TRBJ2-1; D is unresolved. This CDR3 region has 14 residues. Deletions cut 3 bases from V and 0 bases from J, with 6 bases between. Germline V lookup: CDR1 KGHSH, CDR2 LQKENI. CDR3 region: CASSPINSYNEQFF. CDR3 nucleotide sequence: TGTGCCAGCTCACCTATAAACTCCTACAATGAGCAGTTCTTC.

The sample holds one count of this clone. The rearrangement links TRBV2 to TRBJ2-2; perhaps TRBD2 as D (6 bases). The CDR3 covers 15 residues. Per the germline V gene, CDR1 is SNHLY and CDR2 is FYNNEI. Trimming left V 3 bases short and J 4 bases short, with 12 bases between. CDR3 in amino acids: CASSEEGLFTGELFF. CDR3 nucleotides: TGTGCCAGCAGTGAGGAGGGCTTATTCACCGGGGAGCTGTTTTTT.

In its sample, this clone was seen a few times. The chain employs TRBV7-8 and TRBJ1-2; D is uncertain. The germline V and J ends were trimmed by 4 bases and 5 bases, with 8 bases remaining between them. The CDR3 spans 12 residues. The V gene's germline CDR1 is SGHVS and CDR2 FQNEAQ. The CDR3 region has the DNA TGTGCCAGCAGCTCAGACAATTATGGCTACACCTTC. It yields the protein CASSSDNYGYTF.